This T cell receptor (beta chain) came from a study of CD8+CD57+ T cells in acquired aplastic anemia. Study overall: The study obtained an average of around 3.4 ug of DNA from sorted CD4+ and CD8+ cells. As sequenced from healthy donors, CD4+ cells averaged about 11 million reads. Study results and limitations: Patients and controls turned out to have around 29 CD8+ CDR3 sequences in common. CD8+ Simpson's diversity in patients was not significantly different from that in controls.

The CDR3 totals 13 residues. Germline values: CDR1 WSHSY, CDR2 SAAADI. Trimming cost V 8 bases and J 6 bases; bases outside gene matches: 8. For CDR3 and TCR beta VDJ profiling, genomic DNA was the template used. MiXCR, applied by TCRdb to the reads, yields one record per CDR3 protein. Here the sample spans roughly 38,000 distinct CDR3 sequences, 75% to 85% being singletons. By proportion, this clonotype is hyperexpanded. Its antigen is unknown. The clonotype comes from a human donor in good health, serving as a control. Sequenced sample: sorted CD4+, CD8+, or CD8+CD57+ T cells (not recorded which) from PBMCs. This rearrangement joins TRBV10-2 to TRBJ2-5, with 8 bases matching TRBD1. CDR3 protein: CASQGTGEKTQYF. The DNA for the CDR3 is TGCGCCAGCCAAGGGACAGGCGAGAAGACCCAGTACTTC.